The 24 T cell receptor beta chains below all came from one sample that was sequenced in a study of Ad26.COV2.S vaccination and SARS-CoV-2 variants. Treatment meaning: 15 to 20 received Ad26.COV2.S at low or high dose, single or two shots; about 5 received placebo; per-sample allocation not given. Material that was analyzed had been drawn on day 63 after the first vaccine or placebo injection. Repertoires were generated with immunoSEQ multiplex PCR, while TCRdb's copy carries only in-frame clones and drops some. Here the sample spans more than 400,000 clones, about 90% being singletons. Material: peripheral blood, obtained in a trial of Ad26.COV2.S vaccine versus placebo. The receptors originated from a person aged 18-65 years who received the Ad26.COV2.S COVID-19 vaccine or a placebo.

This clone was observed a single time. V usage is TRBV12-5 and J usage is TRBJ2-5; 7 bases line up with TRBD2. Germline CDR1 is LGHNT and CDR2 is FRNRAP. The CDR3 contains 16 residues. After removal of 1 base from V and 1 base from J, the junction contained 6 bases not matched to a gene. DNA of the CDR3: TGTGCTAGTGGTTTGGGGGACTACCGAACCCAAGAGACCCAGTACTTC. Its protein product is CASGLGDYRTQETQYF.

The genes are TRBV3-1 (or the pseudogene TRBV3-2) and TRBJ2-5; D not certain. The CDR3 runs 13 residues. V lost 4 bases, J lost 2 bases, and 8 bases lay in between. Germline lookup yields CDR1 LGHDT and CDR2 YNNKEL (reference sequence). The CDR3 sequence: CASSPRTQETQYF. CDR3 bases: TGTGCCAGCAGCCCCCGGACGCAAGAGACCCAGTACTTC.

The chain uses TRBV4-1 and TRBJ2-3; TRBD2 matches at 14 bases. Trimming removed 2 bases from V and 4 bases from J; junction bases left unmatched: 5. CDR3 size: 17 residues. Germline loops: CDR1 MGHRA, CDR2 YSYEKL. The CDR3 spells CASSQRGTSGGPDTQYF. DNA for the CDR3: TGCGCCAGCAGCCAACGAGGGACTAGCGGGGGTCCAGATACGCAGTATTTT.

The CDR3 sequence is CASSLNGPGADYGYTF. The CDR3 DNA reads TGTGCCAGCAGCTTAAACGGACCGGGGGCGGACTATGGCTACACCTTC. The chain joins TRBV7-2 to TRBJ1-2, with D perhaps matching TRBD1 (6 bases). Trimming shortened V by 2 bases and J by 3 bases, and 16 bases separated the two germline ends. The CDR3 has 16 residues. Germline V lookup: CDR1 SGHTA, CDR2 FQGNSA.

J is TRBJ2-5 and V is TRBV10-3, with 9 bases aligning to TRBD1. CDR1 and CDR2 (germline): ENHRY, SYGVKD. The CDR3 runs to 13 residues. J was trimmed by 7 bases and V by 6 bases; bases with no gene match: 6. CDR3 amino acids: CAISRDRVATQYF. CDR3 bases: TGTGCCATCAGCCGGGACAGGGTCGCGACCCAGTACTTC.

This chain uses TRBV11-2 with TRBJ2-1, with 10 bases that match TRBD1. The CDR3 length is 16 residues. Germline lookup yields CDR1 SGHAT and CDR2 FQNNGV. V was clipped by 5 bases and J by 3 bases; unmatched bases: 7. The CDR3 protein is CASSPRDRGIYNEQFF. The DNA for the CDR3 is TGTGCCAGCAGCCCGAGGGACAGGGGAATCTACAATGAGCAGTTCTTC.

This clone showed up just once. V gene TRBV7-3 combines with J gene TRBJ2-1, with D perhaps TRBD2 (5 bases). Trimming stripped 1 base from V and 10 bases from J, with 14 bases between. Per the germline V gene, CDR1 is SGHTA and CDR2 is FQGTGA. The CDR3 is 14 amino acids. DNA for the CDR3: TGTGCCAGCAGCTTAAGTGGGAGCCAAGTAGAGCAGTTCTTC. Translated, it gives CASSLSGSQVEQFF.

This chain uses TRBV6-2 or TRBV6-3 with TRBJ2-3; TRBD2 might be the D (5 bases). Per the germline V gene, CDR1 is MNHEY and CDR2 is SVGEGT. Trimming pared 0 bases from V and 9 bases from J, leaving 10 bases between. The CDR3 spans 13 residues. The CDR3 coding sequence is TGTGCCAGCAGTTACTCCCAGAAGCGGACGCAGTATTTT. Translating it yields CASSYSQKRTQYF.

This clone is a singleton in its sample. The chain carries TRBV28 and TRBJ2-4; D gene unclear. The germline V gene encodes CDR1 MDHEN and CDR2 SYDVKM. Trimming shortened V by 6 bases and J by 0 bases, and 9 bases separated the two germline ends. There are 14 residues in the CDR3. The DNA for the CDR3 is TGTGCCAGCAGCCAGCAACTAGCCAAAAACATTCAGTACTTC. Amino acids: CASSQQLAKNIQYF.

J is TRBJ1-5 and V is TRBV27, with TRBD1 matching 7 bases. The V gene's germline CDR1 is MNHEY and CDR2 SMNVEV (reference sequence). The CDR3 covers 14 residues. V gave up 6 bases and J gave up 5 bases; unmatched junction bases: 7. The CDR3 bases are TGTGCCAGCAGGGCCGGAGGGGGCCATCAGCCCCAGCATTTT. Translation: CASRAGGGHQPQHF.

J is TRBJ2-5 and V is TRBV30; 11 bases map to TRBD1. The germline V gene encodes CDR1 GTSNPN and CDR2 SVGIG (reference sequence). The CDR3 is made up of 14 amino acids. V lost 7 bases and J lost 5; bases outside the gene matches: 9. CDR3 loop: CAFTGTGGRETQYF. CDR3 coding DNA: TGTGCCTTCACCGGGACAGGGGGTCGTGAGACCCAGTACTTC. Supplemented by reference TRBV30 and TRBJ2-5, the full variable domain reads SQTIHQWPATLVQPVGSPLSLECTVEGTSNPNLYWYRQAAGRGLQLLFYSVGIGQISSEVPQNLSASRPQDRQFILSSKKLLLSDSGFYLCAFTGTGGRETQYFGPGTRLLVL.

The chain recombines TRBV10-3 with TRBJ1-5; D perhaps matches TRBD1 (5 bases). CDR3 length: 15 residues. CDR1 is ENHRY and CDR2 is SYGVKD in the germline V gene. With 0 bases removed from V and 5 bases from J, the gap between germline ends came to 11 bases. CDR3 coding DNA: TGTGCCATCAGTGAGTCGCCGGGACGGGATCAGCCCCAGCATTTT. Protein sequence: CAISESPGRDQPQHF.

The rearrangement joins TRBV12-3 or TRBV12-4 to TRBJ1-1, with a weak D call TRBD1 (6 bases). The length of the CDR3 is 13 residues. The V end was cut by 3 bases, the J end by 4 bases, with 9 bases between. CDR3 loop: CASSFGGGTEAFF. The CDR3 DNA follows: TGTGCCAGCAGTTTTGGAGGGGGCACTGAAGCTTTCTTT.

In this sample, this clone turned up once. The CDR3, as DNA: TGTGCCAGCAGCCCCGGGACAGGGGTTCCCCACAGTAACTACGAGCAGTACTTC. This encodes CASSPGTGVPHSNYEQYF. V gene TRBV7-9 combines with J gene TRBJ2-7, with 10 bases matching TRBD1. The V and J ends lost 5 bases and 3 bases, in that order; junction bases with no gene match: 16. The CDR3 consists of 18 residues. Germline assignment: CDR1 SEHNR and CDR2 FQNEAQ (reference sequence).

CDR3 sequence reads: CASSASLGGNSYEQYF. The CDR3, as DNA: TGTGCCAGTAGTGCATCCTTGGGCGGCAACTCCTACGAGCAGTACTTC. V and J are TRBV19 and TRBJ2-7; no definite D call. The CDR3 loop spans 16 amino acids. The V gene's germline CDR1 is LNHDA and CDR2 SQIVND (reference sequence). Trimming shortened V by 5 bases and J by 0 bases, and 17 bases separated the two germline ends. The whole variable domain, remainder taken from reference TRBV19 and TRBJ2-7, is DGGITQSPKYLFRKEGQNVTLSCEQNLNHDAMYWYRQDPGQGLRLIYYSQIVNDFQKGDIAEGYSVSREKKESFPLTVTSAQKNPTAFYLCASSASLGGNSYEQYFGPGTRLTVT.

This chain links TRBV11-2 with TRBJ1-4; D gene uncertain. The CDR3 loop spans 16 amino acids. CDR1 is SGHAT and CDR2 is FQNNGV in the germline V gene. Between the trimmed V and J ends, which lost 5 bases and 5 bases, there was a span of 18 bases. Here the CDR3 reads CASSPLSGRPNEKLFF. In nucleotides, the CDR3 is TGTGCCAGCAGCCCGCTTTCTGGGAGGCCAAATGAAAAACTGTTTTTT.

The chain is built from TRBV27 and TRBJ2-2; D remains unclear. Trimming stripped 7 bases from V and 3 bases from J, with 9 bases between. The CDR3 runs 13 residues. Looked up from germline, CDR1 is MNHEY and CDR2 is SMNVEV (reference sequence). In DNA, the CDR3 is TGTGCCAGCAAAAAATGGGACACCGGGGAGCTGTTTTTT. This translates into CASKKWDTGELFF.

The CDR3, as DNA: TGTGCCAGCAGCAAAGCCCCTGGACACCTCTCCTACAATGAGCAGTTCTTC. It specifies CASSKAPGHLSYNEQFF. The gene calls are TRBV21-1 and TRBJ2-1; the D call in the table, TRBD1, was not verified against the DNA. TRBV21-1 is an annotated pseudogene. The length of the CDR3 is 17 residues.

The table lists this clone with a count of one. The chain has TRBV11-2 and TRBJ2-1; D not resolved. This CDR3 comprises 15 residues. Germline lookup yields CDR1 SGHAT and CDR2 FQNNGV. V lost 3 bases and J 6 bases, leaving 15 bases between the germline ends. CDR3 residues: CASSLEFLGFNEQFF. CDR3 DNA sequence: TGTGCCAGCAGCTTGGAATTTCTAGGGTTCAATGAGCAGTTCTTC.

The chain recombines TRBV27 with TRBJ1-1; D is ambiguous. The germline V gene encodes CDR1 MNHEY and CDR2 SMNVEV (reference sequence). Trimming took 4 bases from V and 0 from J, leaving 9 bases between them. This CDR3 comprises 14 residues. CDR3 nucleotide sequence: TGTGCCAGCAGTTCTCCCTTCATGAACACTGAAGCTTTCTTT. Protein: CASSSPFMNTEAFF.

The rearrangement uses TRBV6-5 and TRBJ1-2, with a weak D call TRBD1 (5 bases). From germline, CDR1 is MNHEY and CDR2 SVGAGI. The CDR3 runs to 15 residues. Deletions cut 6 bases from V and 3 bases from J, with 17 bases between. The CDR3 bases are TGTGCCAGCAGCTCCTCCCCGGGGGGTTACTATGGCTACACCTTC. This encodes CASSSSPGGYYGYTF.

This clone was recorded only once. This sequence joins TRBV7-9 and TRBJ2-1, with D maybe TRBD2 (6 bases). V was trimmed by 5 bases and J by 7 bases, leaving 12 bases between them. This CDR3 is built from 13 residues. The V gene's germline CDR1 is SEHNR and CDR2 FQNEAQ (reference sequence). CDR3 DNA sequence: TGTGCCAGCAGCGCCTTAGGAGGGAATGAGCAGTTCTTC. As protein: CASSALGGNEQFF.

The rearrangement joins TRBV2 to TRBJ2-3; D unresolved. Trimming removed 8 bases at V and 2 bases at J, with 26 bases between. Germline-derived CDR1 and CDR2 are SNHLY and FYNNEI. The CDR3 runs to 18 residues. CDR3 loop: CASVASFRVVGPTDTQYF. The CDR3 DNA reads as TGTGCCAGCGTCGCTTCGTTTAGGGTAGTCGGTCCCACAGATACGCAGTATTTT.

V is TRBV20-1 and J is TRBJ1-2; D is uncertain. CDR3 length equals 9 residues. Germline CDR1 DFQATT, CDR2 SNEGSKA (reference sequence). Trimming took 6 bases from V and 8 from J, leaving 7 bases between them. The CDR3 bases are TGCAGTGCGTCGAAGGGCTACACCTTC. Translated: CSASKGYTF.